Listed below are T cell receptor beta chains from one sample, sequenced in a study of cytomegalovirus exposure and HLA in healthy donors. Here immunoSEQ multiplex PCR was the method, and the copy in TCRdb shows in-frame clones only, minus some. Among about 100,000 clones listed, roughly 85% were seen once. What was sequenced was PBMCs. The receptors stem from a woman aged 40 to 50 in good health and CMV-seronegative. CDR3s include the opening cysteine and the closing phenylalanine or tryptophan.

v_call cdr3_aa
TRBV5-8 CASFWTSALLNEKLFF
TRBV27 CASRQTSGGPNTGELFF
TRBV6-5 CASSPPPPGGSTIYF
TRBV9 CASSDHSGVSPLHF
TRBV11-2 CASRTTSANEQFF
TRBV7-2 CASSLVRAQAFF
TRBV12-5 CASGFTAGGYTF
TRBV15 CATSPDSGTDTQYF
TRBV4-1 CASSQDELVGGMSIYEQYF
TRBV11-2 CASSLEADTDTQYF
TRBV10-1 CASSEGLRDEQFF
TRBV20-1 CSAREDRAQHF
TRBV7-8 CASSLAGTGGSYEQYF
TRBV11-2 CASSIPGRGLNTDTQYF
TRBV6-1 CASSELKDSGYGYTF
TRBV6-6 CASSYSGTSGYEQYF
TRBV5-1 CASGQGKAFF
TRBV30 CAWSVVRGYNSPLHF
TRBV10-1 CASSESGRETQYF
TRBV4-3 CASSQSTGKNSPLHF
TRBV5-1 CASSLGGDDTGELFF
TRBV25-1 CASSEYRQKETQYF
TRBV14 CASSLHTDTQYF
TRBV28 CASSPSWGGGTEAFF
TRBV4-1 CASSQGSGRRTDTQYF
TRBV7-9 CSSSLVSSNYEQYF
TRBV7-2 CASSLRGGQGAYEQFF